This T cell receptor (beta chain) was profiled in a study of T cell responses to AZD1222 COVID-19 vaccine. Study results and limitations: CD4 TCRs linked to vaccination spanned spike, dominating at 160-218 and 743-854. Only after the peak T cell response were repertoires sampled. Spike-specific TCR breadth and depth went up after people got two AZD1222 doses.

There are 13 residues in the CDR3. V gave up 0 bases and J gave up 5 bases; unmatched junction bases: 0. CDR1 and CDR2 (germline): SGHNT, YENEEA. The protocol was immunoSEQ multiplex PCR, while the TCRdb copy is restricted to in-frame clones and leaves out a portion. The top ten hold 2.5% to 3.5% of the sample, which has 170,000 or so clones, 90% seen once. As concerns this clone: Antigen specificity is unknown.

This clonotype was obtained from an adult in good health. The sequencing used peripheral blood, collected on day 0 of AZD1222 vaccination. The rearrangement uses TRBV11-3 and TRBJ1-1; 7 positions agree with TRBD1. The CDR3 nucleotides are TGTGCCAGCAGCTTAGACAGGGGGACTGAAGCTTTCTTT. Protein product: CASSLDRGTEAFF.